The present T cell receptor (beta chain) was sequenced within a study of spatial heterogeneity in lung cancer. Study-level information: Each unique TCR and UMI combination was seen more than ten times on average in raw reads.

This clonotype was observed at least ten times. Its antigen remains unknown. CDR3 size: 15 residues. V dropped 4 bases and J dropped 3; count of bases not matched to a gene: 7. Germline V gene lookup returns CDR1 LGHNA and CDR2 YNFKEQ. Study-wide findings and caveats: Tracking of tumor mutation counts was seen in expanded intratumoral alpha and beta TCR counts.

Stated time point: sample taken at primary tumor resection. TCRdb analysed the 5' RACE reads with MiXCR anew, one entry per CDR3 protein. The data show 20,000 to 30,000 distinct CDR3 sequences, under 9.5% seen once. Sequences were derived from lung tumor tissue, sampled at surgery. The sequence derives from a male donor with early-stage non-small cell lung cancer. The chain is built from TRBV4-2 and TRBJ2-7; 9 bases fit TRBD1. The CDR3: CASSPRRGQGYEQYF. CDR3 in DNA: TGTGCCAGCAGCCCAAGGAGGGGACAGGGCTACGAGCAGTACTTC.